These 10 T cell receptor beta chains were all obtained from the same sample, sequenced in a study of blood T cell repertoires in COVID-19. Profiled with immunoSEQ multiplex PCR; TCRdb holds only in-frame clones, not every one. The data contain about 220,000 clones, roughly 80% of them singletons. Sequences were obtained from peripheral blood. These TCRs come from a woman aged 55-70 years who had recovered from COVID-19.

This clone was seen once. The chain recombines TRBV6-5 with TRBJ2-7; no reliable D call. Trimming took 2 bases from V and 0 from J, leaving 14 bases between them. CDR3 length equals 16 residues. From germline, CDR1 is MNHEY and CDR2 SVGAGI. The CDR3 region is CASSYNWAELSYEQYF. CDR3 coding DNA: TGTGCCAGCAGTTACAATTGGGCAGAGCTCTCCTACGAGCAGTACTTC.

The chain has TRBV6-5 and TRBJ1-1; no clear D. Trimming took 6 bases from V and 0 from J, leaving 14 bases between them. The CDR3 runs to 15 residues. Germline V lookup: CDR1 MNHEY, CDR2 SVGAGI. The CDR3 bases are TGTGCCAGCAGCCCGGGAGGCAGCCTGAACACTGAAGCTTTCTTT. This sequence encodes CASSPGGSLNTEAFF.

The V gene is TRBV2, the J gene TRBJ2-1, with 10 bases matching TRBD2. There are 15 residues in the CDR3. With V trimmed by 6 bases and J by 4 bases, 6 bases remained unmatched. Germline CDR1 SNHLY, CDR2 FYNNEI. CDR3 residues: CASRSSGGAYNEQFF. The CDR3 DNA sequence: TGTGCCAGCAGGAGCAGCGGGGGGGCGTACAATGAGCAGTTCTTC. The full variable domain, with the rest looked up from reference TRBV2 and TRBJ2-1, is EPEVTQTPSHQVTQMGQEVILRCVPISNHLYFYWYRQILGQKVEFLVSFYNNEISEKSEIFDDQFSVERPDGSNFTLKIRSTKLEDSAMYFCASRSSGGAYNEQFFGPGTRLTVL.

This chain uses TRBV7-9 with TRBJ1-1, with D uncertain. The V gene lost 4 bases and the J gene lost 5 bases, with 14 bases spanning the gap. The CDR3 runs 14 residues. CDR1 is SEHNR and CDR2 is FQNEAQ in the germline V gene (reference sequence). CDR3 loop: CASSSNSGGTEAFF. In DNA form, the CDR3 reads TGTGCCAGCAGCTCCAACAGCGGCGGGACTGAAGCTTTCTTT.

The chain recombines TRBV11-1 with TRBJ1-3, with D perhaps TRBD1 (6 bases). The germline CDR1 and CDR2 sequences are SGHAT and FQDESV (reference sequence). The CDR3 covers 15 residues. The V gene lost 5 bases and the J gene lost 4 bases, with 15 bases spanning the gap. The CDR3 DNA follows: TGTGCCAGCAGCACCCTAACAGGGACGGGAAACACCATATATTTT. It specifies CASSTLTGTGNTIYF.

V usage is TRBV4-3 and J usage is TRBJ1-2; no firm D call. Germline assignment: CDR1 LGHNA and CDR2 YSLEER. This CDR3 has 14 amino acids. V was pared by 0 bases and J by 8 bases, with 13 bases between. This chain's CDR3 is CASSQDPREGGYTF. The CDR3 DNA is TGCGCCAGCAGCCAAGATCCCCGGGAAGGAGGCTACACCTTC.

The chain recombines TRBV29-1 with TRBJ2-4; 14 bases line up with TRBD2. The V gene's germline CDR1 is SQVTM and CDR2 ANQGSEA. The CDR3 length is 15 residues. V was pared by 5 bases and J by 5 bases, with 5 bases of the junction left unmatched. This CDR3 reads CSVSGTSGGENIQYF. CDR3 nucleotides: TGCAGCGTTTCCGGGACTAGCGGGGGTGAAAACATTCAGTACTTC.

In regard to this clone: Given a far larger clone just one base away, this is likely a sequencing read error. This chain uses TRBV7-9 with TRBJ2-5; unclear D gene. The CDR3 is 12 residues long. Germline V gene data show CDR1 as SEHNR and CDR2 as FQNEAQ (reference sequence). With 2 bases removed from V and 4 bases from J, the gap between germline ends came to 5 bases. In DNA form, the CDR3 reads TGTGCCAGCAGCTTAATCGGAGAGACCCAGTACTTC. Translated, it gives CASSLIGETQYF.

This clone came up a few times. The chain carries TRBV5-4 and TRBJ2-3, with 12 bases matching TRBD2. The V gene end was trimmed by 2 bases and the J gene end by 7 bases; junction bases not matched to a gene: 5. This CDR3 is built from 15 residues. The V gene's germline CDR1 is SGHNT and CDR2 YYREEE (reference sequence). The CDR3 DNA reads TGTGCCAGCAGCTTCGGACTAGCGGGGTCGAATACGCAGTATTTT. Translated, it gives CASSFGLAGSNTQYF.

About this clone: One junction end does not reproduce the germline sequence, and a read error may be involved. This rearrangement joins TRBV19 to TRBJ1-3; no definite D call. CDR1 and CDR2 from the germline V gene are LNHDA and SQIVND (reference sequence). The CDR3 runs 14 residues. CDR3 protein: CASSIGGSGNTIYF. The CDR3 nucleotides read TGTGCCAGTAGTATAGGCGGTTCTGGGAACACCATATATTTT.